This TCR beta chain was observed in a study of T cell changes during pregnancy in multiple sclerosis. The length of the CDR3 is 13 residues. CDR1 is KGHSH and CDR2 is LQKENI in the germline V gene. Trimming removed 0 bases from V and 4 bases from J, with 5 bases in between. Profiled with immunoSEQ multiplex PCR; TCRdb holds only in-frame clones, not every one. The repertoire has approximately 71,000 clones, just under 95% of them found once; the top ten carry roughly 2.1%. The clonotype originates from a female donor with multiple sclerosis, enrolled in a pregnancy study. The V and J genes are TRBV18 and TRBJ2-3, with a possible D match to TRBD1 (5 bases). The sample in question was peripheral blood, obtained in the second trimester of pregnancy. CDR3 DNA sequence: TGTGCCAGCTCACCACCAGGGGCAGATACGCAGTATTTT. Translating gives CASSPPGADTQYF.